This TCR beta chain originates from a study of T cells in Graves' hyperthyroidism and ophthalmopathy (dated by TCRdb to about 2019). Concerning the study at large: A discovery cohort of about a hundred patients, about 40 with Graves' ophthalmopathy and 57 with stable Graves' hyperthyroidism, was used to find distinguishing TCR V-J signatures. Whether ophthalmopathy could be predicted prospectively was tested in an independent validation cohort made up of about 20 hyperthyroidism patients plus 17 patients who later progressed to ophthalmopathy. The 100 or so discovery patients were randomly divided into training and test sets at a 7:3 ratio. In several Graves' hyperthyroidism patients, the study also compared T-cell repertoires from thyroid tissue with T-cell repertoires from blood. After sampling, hyperthyroidism patients received methimazole starting at 30 mg daily, and ophthalmopathy patients received high-dose intravenous methylprednisolone. According to the paper, TCR Vbeta CDR3 sequencing was carried out on over 130 peripheral blood samples, which came from 40 to 45 ophthalmopathy, around 75 hyperthyroidism and roughly 17 progressor patients. On the study overall, not on this receptor specifically: Ophthalmopathy was separated from stable hyperthyroidism by a 13 V-J signature model, with over 85% sensitivity and roughly 84% specificity obtained in cross-validation and 80%/75% obtained in testing. Most expanded thyroid clonotypes (frequency above 0.001) were also detected in blood, suggesting blood repertoires may reflect thyroid immune responses. In validation, the model predicted progression to ophthalmopathy a median of around 6.5 months before onset, with roughly 71% sensitivity and almost 75% specificity. No statistical method was used to set the sample size in advance, and investigators knew the group allocation.

Points on this clonotype: The antigen it binds to is not known. Qualities for individual bases were not recorded, and no much larger clone is one base off.

A patient counted as having stable Graves' hyperthyroidism if no progression to ophthalmopathy occurred over 18 months of follow-up. Hyperthyroidism patients were aged 18 to 65 years and newly diagnosed, with disease duration of less than 2 months. Exclusion was applied to patients with uncontrolled infections, other autoimmune diseases, pregnancy or lactation. Diagnoses were established on the basis of clinical symptoms, serum thyroxine and TRAb, thyroid ultrasound, and orbital computed tomography. Trizol reagent was used to extract total RNA, and RNA quality was then checked on an Agilent 2100 Bioanalyzer. Relative to germline, V is missing 5 bases and J is missing 5 bases, with 8 bases of the junction outside any gene match. Based on the germline V gene, the CDR1 and CDR2 sequences are SGHVS and FQNEAQ. Inclusive of the bounding cysteine and phenylalanine, the CDR3 is 15 residues long. The read is trimmed to its CDR3 DNA, 45 bases read in frame from base 1.

The TCR beta CDR3 regions were amplified from RNA transcripts. The first round of RT-PCR for the TCR CDR3 was performed with the HTBI primer set and the Qiagen OneStep RT-PCR kit. Libraries were constructed in a second round of multiplex PCR, after which size selection and purification were carried out. Paired-end sequencing of the libraries was performed with 100 bp reads on an Illumina HiSeq2000. In the original analysis: SOAPnuke was used to process the raw data, with reads discarded if the reads contained adapters or uncalled bases, had a mean Phred below 15, or lacked an exact constant-primer or identifier match. High-quality paired reads were merged with COPE v1.2.5, and unique nucleotide sequences were defined as clonotypes. Clonotypes were aligned to IMGT TRBV, TRBD and TRBJ reference segments using MiTCR v1.1. Only V-J combinations with frequency above 0.0001, covering 99.2% of repertoires, were analysed. The TCS score was defined as F50 (clonal expansion) divided by E x V (chaos), with BLOSUM62-based TCRdist calculated between CDR3 peptides within each V-J. Welch's t-statistics and random forest reduced roughly 530 V-J features to roughly 13, which were used in a naive Bayes classifier (R e1071). The similarity between thyroid and blood repertoires was quantified using the Morisita-Horn index. The public reads were quality trimmed at Q25 with fastp and then assembled into clones with MiXCR by TCRdb, keeping productive beta chains. Duplicate CDR3 protein sequences are folded into a single record with the most common DNA and genes. For this entry, the V and J calls and clone size follow TCRdb and not the study's own pipeline. The sample has approximately 500,000 distinct CDR3 sequences on record, about 43% of them singletons. Around 8% of the sample is held by the ten biggest clonotypes.

The receptor's source is a woman aged 18-35 years with Graves' hyperthyroidism. The specimen sequenced was peripheral blood or thyroid tissue (not recorded which). Recombination linked TRBV7-8 to TRBJ1-4; 7 central bases correspond to TRBD1. Read as DNA, the sequence is TGTGCCAGCAGCGCCTGGGACAGACTAAATGAAAAACTGTTTTTT. This translates into CASSAWDRLNEKLFF.